Detailed here is one T cell receptor (beta chain). The PCR contained 60 Vbeta and 13 Jbeta primers. The assay was immunoSEQ multiplex PCR, and TCRdb's table has in-frame clones only and misses some. The sample includes 100,000 to 150,000 clones, under 90% of them seen just once. CDR1 is SEHNR, CDR2 FQNEAQ, per germline (reference sequence). This CDR3 comprises 16 residues. The V end was cut by 1 base, the J end by 4 bases, with 16 bases between. This entry is derived from a study of cytomegalovirus exposure and HLA in healthy donors. The clonotype was recovered from a woman aged 40 to 49 in good health and CMV-seronegative. Input material: PBMCs. The chain links TRBV7-9 to TRBJ1-1; tentative D call: TRBD1 (5 bases). The CDR3 sequence is CASSLGLRQGSTEAFF. CDR3 nucleotides: TGTGCCAGCAGCTTAGGGCTACGGCAGGGAAGCACTGAAGCTTTCTTT.